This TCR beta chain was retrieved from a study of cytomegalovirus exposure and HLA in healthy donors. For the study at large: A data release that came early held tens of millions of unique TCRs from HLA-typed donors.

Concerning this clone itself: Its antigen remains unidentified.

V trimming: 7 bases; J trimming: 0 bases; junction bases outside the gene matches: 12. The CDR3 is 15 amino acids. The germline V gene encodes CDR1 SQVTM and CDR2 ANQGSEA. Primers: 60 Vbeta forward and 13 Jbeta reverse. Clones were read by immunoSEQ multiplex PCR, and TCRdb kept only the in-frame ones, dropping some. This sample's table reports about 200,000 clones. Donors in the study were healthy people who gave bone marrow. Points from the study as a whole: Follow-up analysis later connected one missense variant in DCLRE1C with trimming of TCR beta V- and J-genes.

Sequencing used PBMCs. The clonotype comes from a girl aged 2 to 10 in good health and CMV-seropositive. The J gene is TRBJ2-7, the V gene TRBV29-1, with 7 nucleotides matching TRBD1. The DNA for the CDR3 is TGCAGCGCTTACCGGACAGGCTTGGACTCCTACGAGCAGTACTTC. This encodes CSAYRTGLDSYEQYF.